Below are 18 T cell receptor beta chains sequenced from a single sample in a study of blood T cells in healthy people across ages. Combining a sample-barcoded 5' primer with a J-beta primer mix, a second PCR ran for roughly 7 to 12 cycles. Using its own MiXCR run on the 5' RACE reads, TCRdb lists one record per CDR3 protein. Of 500,000 to 700,000 distinct CDR3 sequences in the sample, roughly 30% were seen once. The sample consisted of blood. These receptors all stem from a woman aged 80 or older in good health.

This clonotype was counted ten times or more. J is TRBJ2-3 and V is TRBV29-1, with 7 bases identical to TRBD1. Trimming at V came to 0 bases and at J to 8 bases, leaving 8 bases not matched to a gene. Germline V gene lookup returns CDR1 SQVTM and CDR2 ANQGSEA. The CDR3 sequence is 14 residues long. The CDR3 reads CSVEDPDRALTQYF. CDR3 DNA: TGCAGCGTTGAAGATCCAGACAGGGCCCTTACGCAGTATTTT.

This clonotype was found a few times. This may be a read error, as it is one base from a much larger clone. This chain uses TRBV5-1 with TRBJ2-3; D gene ambiguous. Per the germline V gene, CDR1 is SGHRS and CDR2 is YFSETQ. The CDR3 runs 14 residues. The ends were cut back, 1 base at V and 1 base at J, with 7 bases in the middle. CDR3 sequence reads: CASSLMSGTDTQYF. The CDR3 DNA sequence: TGCGCCAGCAGCTTGATGTCGGGCACAGATACGCAGTATTTT. Full variable domain (remainder filled in from reference TRBV5-1 and TRBJ2-3): KAGVTQTPRYLIKTRGQQVTLSCSPISGHRSVSWYQQTPGQGLQFLFEYFSETQRNKGNFPGRFSGRQFSNSRSEMNVSTLELGDSALYLCASSLMSGTDTQYFGPGTRLTVL.

The rearrangement joins TRBV10-3 to TRBJ2-4; D not resolved. V was clipped by 10 bases and J by 0 bases, with 10 bases between them. Germline lookup yields CDR1 ENHRY and CDR2 SYGVKD. The CDR3 contains 13 residues. CDR3 region: CATFDGAKNIQYF. CDR3 coding DNA: TGTGCCACCTTCGATGGAGCCAAAAACATTCAGTACTTC.

The table lists this clonotype with many counts. V gene TRBV30 combines with J gene TRBJ2-7; D is possibly TRBD2 (6 bases). Deletions cut 1 base from V and 0 bases from J, with 10 bases between. CDR3 size: 14 residues. Germline V lookup: CDR1 GTSNPN, CDR2 SVGIG (reference sequence). As DNA, the CDR3 is TGTGCCTGGAGTGATGGCGGGGCCTCCTACGAGCAGTACTTC. It encodes CAWSDGGASYEQYF.

This clonotype has a count of ten or more. The chain joins TRBV6-2 or TRBV6-3 to TRBJ2-1; D possibly corresponds to TRBD1 (6 bases). The germline V gene has CDR1 MNHEY and CDR2 SVGEGT. Trimming pared 0 bases from V and 8 bases from J, leaving 11 bases between. The CDR3 consists of 14 residues. For the CDR3, the DNA is TGTGCCAGCAGTTACTCATGGAACAGGGATGAGCAGTTCTTC. Its protein product is CASSYSWNRDEQFF.

In this sample, this clonotype turned up a few times. This sequence may be a read error, since a much larger clone differs from it by one base. The V and J genes are TRBV12-3 or TRBV12-4 and TRBJ2-7, with D perhaps TRBD1 (5 bases). The CDR3 totals 15 residues. The V gene lost 0 bases and the J gene lost 2 bases, with 11 bases spanning the gap. The CDR3 sequence: CASSLAARQTYEQYF. The CDR3 DNA reads as TGTGCCAGCAGTTTAGCGGCGAGACAGACCTACGAGCAGTACTTC.

The rearrangement links TRBV24-1 to TRBJ1-4, with 9 nucleotides matching TRBD1. This CDR3 comprises 16 residues. From germline, CDR1 is KGHDR and CDR2 SFDVKD. After removal of 0 bases from V and 5 bases from J, the junction contained 3 bases not matched to a gene. CDR3: CATSDLPGQGNEKLFF. DNA for the CDR3: TGTGCCACCAGTGATTTGCCGGGACAGGGAAATGAAAAACTGTTTTTT.

The chain is built from TRBV7-2 and TRBJ2-3; TRBD1 agrees at 7 bases. This CDR3 region has 15 residues. From germline, CDR1 is SGHTA and CDR2 FQGNSA. V gave up 5 bases and J gave up 4 bases; unmatched junction bases: 9. The CDR3 spells CASSPDREVADTQYF. The CDR3 coding sequence is TGTGCCAGCAGCCCCGACAGGGAAGTTGCAGATACGCAGTATTTT.

The chain employs TRBV19 and TRBJ2-2; 10 bases are a match to TRBD1. The CDR3 is 17 residues long. V trimming: 7 bases; J trimming: 4 bases; junction bases outside the gene matches: 12. Germline values: CDR1 LNHDA, CDR2 SQIVND (reference sequence). The CDR3 DNA reads as TGTGCCAGTAATCCGCCTCCGGGACAGGGGATCACCGGGGAGCTGTTTTTT. Its protein is CASNPPPGQGITGELFF. The complete variable domain, with remaining parts taken from reference TRBV19 and TRBJ2-2, reads DGGITQSPKYLFRKEGQNVTLSCEQNLNHDAMYWYRQDPGQGLRLIYYSQIVNDFQKGDIAEGYSVSREKKESFPLTVTSAQKNPTAFYLCASNPPPGQGITGELFFGEGSRLTVL.

Many counts were recorded for this clonotype. V and J are TRBV4-2 and TRBJ2-3; the match to TRBD2 covers 12 bases. CDR1 and CDR2 from the germline V gene are LGHNA and YNFKEQ. The CDR3 is 18 amino acids. The V gene end was trimmed by 1 base and the J gene end by 0 bases; junction bases not matched to a gene: 5. The CDR3 coding sequence is TGTGCCAGCAGCCAAGTGCCTAGCGGGGGGGCTAGCACAGATACGCAGTATTTT. Amino acid sequence: CASSQVPSGGASTDTQYF.

This clonotype has a count of ten or more. V and J are TRBV5-1 and TRBJ1-2; 11 bases map to TRBD1. The CDR3 runs to 15 residues. The V gene end was trimmed by 4 bases and the J gene end by 9 bases; junction bases not matched to a gene: 11. In germline, CDR1 is SGHRS, CDR2 YFSETQ. The CDR3 loop is CASSLSGTGGYSYTF. For the CDR3, the DNA is TGCGCCAGCAGCCTGAGCGGGACAGGGGGGTACAGCTACACCTTC.

Notes on this clonotype: A junction end diverges from the germline sequence, so it may reflect a read error. This rearrangement joins TRBV12-3 or TRBV12-4 to TRBJ2-1; the D gene could be TRBD1 or TRBD2 (5 bases each). The CDR3 covers 18 residues. CDR3 in amino acids: CASSLAQGQVVRYNEQFF. In DNA, the CDR3 is TGTGCCAGCAGTCTAGCCCAGGGTCAAGTAGTAAGGTACAATGAGCAGTTCTTC.

The chain combines TRBV14 with TRBJ1-1, with D hard to call. From germline, CDR1 is SGHDN and CDR2 FVKESK. The ends were cut back, 0 bases at V and 9 bases at J, with 11 bases in the middle. CDR3 length: 13 amino acids. The CDR3, as DNA: TGTGCCAGCAGCCAAGATCGCGAAGGAAAAGCTTTCTTT. Its protein product is CASSQDREGKAFF. The variable domain in full, completed from reference TRBV14 and TRBJ1-1, reads EAGVTQFPSHSVIEKGQTVTLRCDPISGHDNLYWYRRVMGKEIKFLLHFVKESKQDESGMPNNRFLAERTGGTYSTLKVQPAELEDSGVYFCASSQDREGKAFFGQGTRLTVV.

This chain uses TRBV5-6 with TRBJ1-1; D not certain. Germline CDR1 is SGHDT and CDR2 is YYEEEE. The CDR3 is 14 amino acids. The V gene lost 3 bases and the J gene lost 1 base, with 10 bases spanning the gap. CDR3 DNA: TGTGCCAGCAGCTCGAGGGTTAGGAACACTGAAGCTTTCTTT. This encodes CASSSRVRNTEAFF.

Ten or more counts support this clonotype. The chain uses TRBV5-1 and TRBJ2-7, with D hard to call. From germline, CDR1 is SGHRS and CDR2 YFSETQ. CDR3 size: 14 residues. The V end was cut by 1 base, the J end by 0 bases, with 8 bases between. CDR3 coding DNA: TGCGCCAGCAGCTTGAATGCAGCCTCCTACGAGCAGTACTTC. Protein sequence: CASSLNAASYEQYF.

This clonotype was recorded a few times. A much bigger clone sits one base away, suggesting this may be a read error. This rearrangement joins TRBV7-2 to TRBJ2-5; D may be TRBD2 (6 bases). This CDR3 contains 15 residues. Trimming stripped 3 bases from V and 11 bases from J, with 22 bases between. CDR1 and CDR2 from the germline V gene are SGHTA and FQGNSA. CDR3 loop: CASSLGVGTYNEQYF. The CDR3 DNA follows: TGTGCCAGCAGCTTGGGGGTCGGGACTTACAATGAGCAGTACTTC.

This rearrangement joins TRBV5-8 to TRBJ2-5; D may be TRBD1 (6 bases). V was shortened by 4 bases and J by 1 base, with 11 bases between the two germline ends. Per the germline V gene, CDR1 is SGHTS and CDR2 is YDEGEE. This CDR3 has 14 residues. The CDR3 here is CASSIGQFQETQYF. In DNA form, the CDR3 reads TGTGCCAGCAGCATCGGACAGTTCCAAGAGACCCAGTACTTC. Variable domain in full (rest from reference TRBV5-8 and TRBJ2-5): EAGVTQSPTHLIKTRGQQATLRCSPISGHTSVYWYQQALGLGLQFLLWYDEGEERNRGNFPPRFSGRQFPNYSSELNVNALELEDSALYLCASSIGQFQETQYFGPGTRLLVL.

This clonotype was seen a few times. The chain carries TRBV20-1 and TRBJ2-4; D might be TRBD2 (5 bases). The CDR3 is made up of 17 amino acids. The germline V gene has CDR1 DFQATT and CDR2 SNEGSKA (reference sequence). With 0 bases removed from V and 0 bases from J, the gap between germline ends came to 15 bases. DNA of the CDR3: TGCAGTGCTAGAGATAATCGAGGGCCGATAGCCAAAAACATTCAGTACTTC. Translating it yields CSARDNRGPIAKNIQYF.